A selection of T cell receptor beta chains follows, all from one sample in a study of memory CD4+ T cells and cytomegalovirus serostatus. Some clones are missing from TCRdb's copy, which holds only in-frame ones; the method was immunoSEQ multiplex PCR. The sample includes roughly 84,000 clones, 80% of them seen just once. Sequencing was performed on memory CD4+ T cells from blood. Receptors originate from an adult in good health and CMV-seronegative. Each CDR3 is given with its conserved first and last residue. D genes are given only for firm matches. Clone size is not always given. Where it is, it says once, few, many or a class for expanded clones.

TRBJ1-5	TRBV5-6	-	-	CASSLGNGGLDQPQHF	TGTGCCAGCAGCTTGGGTAACGGGGGGCTTGATCAGCCCCAGCATTTT
TRBJ2-3	TRBV28	-	-	CASSFLPGSSTDTQYF	TGTGCCAGCAGTTTCCTCCCAGGGTCTAGCACAGATACGCAGTATTTT
TRBJ1-3	TRBV2	-	-	CASSDRQGVNTIYF	TGTGCCAGCAGTGATCGGCAGGGCGTAAACACCATATATTTT
TRBJ1-1	TRBV25-1	-	-	CASSGYPGLGTEAFF	TGTGCCAGCAGTGGTTACCCGGGACTAGGGACTGAAGCTTTCTTT
TRBJ2-5	TRBV29-1	-	-	CSVGGEAQETQYF	TGCAGCGTTGGCGGGGAAGCCCAAGAGACCCAGTACTTC
TRBJ2-1	TRBV6-5	-	TRBD2	CASSSITSGESEFF	TGTGCCAGCAGTTCCATTACTAGCGGGGAATCGGAGTTCTTC
TRBJ1-3	TRBV28	-	TRBD1	CASGPGQVHTIYF	TGTGCCAGCGGCCCGGGACAGGTACACACCATATATTTT
TRBJ1-6	TRBV5-4	once	-	CASSPPTGATTLHF	TGTGCCAGCAGCCCGCCGACAGGAGCGACCACCCTCCACTTT
TRBJ2-3	TRBV11-1	-	TRBD2	CASSLFAGGPFQGDTQYF	TGTGCCAGCAGCTTATTCGCGGGGGGGCCCTTTCAAGGAGATACGCAGTATTTT
TRBJ2-4	TRBV7-3	-	-	CASSLGGTKNIQYF	TGTGCCAGCAGCTTAGGGGGAACCAAAAACATTCAGTACTTC
TRBJ1-5	TRBV2	-	-	CASSEGQGNQPQHF	TGTGCCAGCAGTGAAGGGCAGGGCAATCAGCCCCAGCATTTT
TRBJ1-1	TRBV14	-	-	CASRDTRGRNTEAFF	TGTGCCAGCAGAGACACCAGGGGACGAAACACTGAAGCTTTCTTT
TRBJ1-3	TRBV7-2	-	-	CASTFEQGGNTIYF	TGTGCCAGCACCTTCGAACAAGGCGGAAACACCATATATTTT
TRBJ2-6	TRBV7-9	-	-	CAGRGSGANVLTF	TGTGCCGGACGAGGCTCTGGGGCCAACGTCCTGACTTTC
TRBJ1-5	TRBV25-1	-	TRBD1	CASSGTVNQPQHF	TGTGCCAGCAGCGGGACAGTTAATCAGCCCCAGCATTTT
TRBJ2-3	TRBV27	-	TRBD1	CASSSAGQGWDTQYF	TGTGCCAGCAGTTCTGCGGGACAGGGGTGGGATACGCAGTATTTT
TRBJ1-1	TRBV11-1	-	-	CASSLGSGGNTEAFF	TGTGCCAGCAGCCTAGGGTCCGGAGGCAACACTGAAGCTTTCTTT
TRBJ1-1	TRBV5-1	-	TRBD1	CASSQRGHTEAFF	TGCGCCAGCAGCCAGAGGGGGCACACTGAAGCTTTCTTT
TRBJ1-2	TRBV29-1	-	-	CSVPSDRGHYGYTF	TGCAGCGTTCCCTCGGACAGAGGCCACTATGGCTACACCTTC
TRBJ1-6	TRBV19	few	TRBD1	CASSDRIESPLHF	TGTGCCAGTTCGGACAGGATTGAATCACCCCTCCACTTT
TRBJ1-5	TRBV4-1	few	-	CASSQVVTQGQTQHF	TGCGCCAGCAGCCAAGTGGTCACACAAGGCCAGACCCAGCATTTT
TRBJ2-2	TRBV30	few	-	CAWSIRTQDTGELFF	TGTGCCTGGAGTATAAGGACACAGGACACCGGGGAGCTGTTTTTT
TRBJ1-3	TRBV18	-	-	CASSPPVGRAGNTIYF	TGTGCCAGCTCACCACCTGTCGGTCGGGCTGGAAACACCATATATTTT
TRBJ2-3	TRBV29-1	-	TRBD1	CSVGQGLSTDTQYF	TGCAGCGTTGGACAGGGATTGAGCACAGATACGCAGTATTTT
TRBJ2-1	TRBV9	-	TRBD2	CASSVELAGEREQFF	TGTGCCAGCAGCGTAGAACTAGCGGGGGAACGTGAGCAGTTCTTC
TRBJ2-7	TRBV10-1	once	-	CASSDERTESSYEQYF	TGCGCCAGCAGTGACGAACGGACAGAGAGCTCCTACGAGCAGTACTTC